The next 8 T cell receptor beta chains were all read from a single sample in a study of blood T cell repertoires in COVID-19. Produced via immunoSEQ multiplex PCR; TCRdb's table is partial and in-frame only. The sample shows 250,000 or so clones, roughly 89% of them seen only once. Sequenced material: peripheral blood. These receptors were obtained from a woman aged 40 to 50 who had recovered from COVID-19.

This clone was detected once. V and J are TRBV7-6 and TRBJ2-5; a possible D gene is TRBD1 (6 bases). CDR1 and CDR2 from the germline V gene are SGHVS and FNYEAQ. The CDR3 is 14 residues long. The ends were cut back, 5 bases at V and 3 bases at J, with 13 bases in the middle. CDR3 sequence reads: CASSVGTIEETQYF. The CDR3 DNA reads as TGTGCCAGCAGCGTAGGGACAATTGAAGAGACCCAGTACTTC.

The CDR3 spells CAISLGGSEQYF. Here the CDR3 DNA reads TGTGCCATCTCACTGGGAGGGTCCGAGCAGTACTTC. The V gene is TRBV7-9, the J gene TRBJ2-7; the match to TRBD2 covers 7 bases. With V trimmed by 10 bases and J by 6 bases, 9 bases remained unmatched. The length of the CDR3 is 12 residues. Per the germline V gene, CDR1 is SEHNR and CDR2 is FQNEAQ (reference sequence).

This rearrangement joins TRBV3-1 (or the pseudogene TRBV3-2) to TRBJ2-5; D not certain. The germline CDR1 and CDR2 sequences are LGHDT and YNNKEL (reference sequence). The CDR3 covers 13 residues. V was pared by 5 bases and J by 2 bases, with 9 bases between. In nucleotides, the CDR3 is TGTGCCAGCAGCTACGGTCCGCAAGAGACCCAGTACTTC. Protein: CASSYGPQETQYF.

J is TRBJ1-1 and V is TRBV19; 9 bases align to TRBD1. The V segment lost 5 bases and the J segment 1 base; nucleotides outside the gene matches: 14. Germline-derived CDR1 and CDR2 are LNHDA and SQIVND (reference sequence). The CDR3 runs 18 residues. CDR3: CASSATFGQGRGNTEAFF. DNA of the CDR3: TGTGCCAGTAGTGCAACCTTCGGACAGGGGAGGGGGAACACTGAAGCTTTCTTT.

The chain employs TRBV2 and TRBJ2-5; 7 bases match TRBD1. The germline V gene encodes CDR1 SNHLY and CDR2 FYNNEI. The CDR3 spans 17 residues. Trimming took 8 bases from V and 0 from J; bases not matched to a gene: 15. The CDR3 DNA reads as TGTGCCAGCGAGGGGGCCTCGGACTCGCCGTACCAAGAGACCCAGTACTTC. Translated, it gives CASEGASDSPYQETQYF.

V is TRBV29-1 and J is TRBJ2-3, with 7 bases identical to TRBD1. CDR1 and CDR2 from the germline V gene are SQVTM and ANQGSEA. The CDR3 extends over 12 amino acids. The J segment lost 3 bases and the V segment lost 6 bases, leaving 3 bases of the junction unmatched. The CDR3 region is CSVKGQTDTQYF. CDR3 in DNA: TGCAGCGTCAAGGGACAGACAGATACGCAGTATTTT.

The chain links TRBV2 to TRBJ2-7; D gene ambiguous. The CDR3 covers 12 residues. The V end lost 6 bases, the J end lost 2 bases, and 8 bases lay between the germline ends. The V gene's germline CDR1 is SNHLY and CDR2 FYNNEI. As DNA, the CDR3 is TGTGCCAGCAGACGGTTGGCCTACGAGCAGTACTTC. This encodes CASRRLAYEQYF.

V is TRBV7-3 and J is TRBJ2-3, with a tentative D call TRBD2 (6 bases). V was cut by 5 bases and J by 6 bases, with 18 bases left in between. The CDR3 totals 15 residues. Germline values: CDR1 SGHTA, CDR2 FQGTGA. The DNA of the CDR3 is TGTGCCAGCAGCCCTGGGACTTCCGCTCGGGATACGCAGTATTTT. It is translated as CASSPGTSARDTQYF.